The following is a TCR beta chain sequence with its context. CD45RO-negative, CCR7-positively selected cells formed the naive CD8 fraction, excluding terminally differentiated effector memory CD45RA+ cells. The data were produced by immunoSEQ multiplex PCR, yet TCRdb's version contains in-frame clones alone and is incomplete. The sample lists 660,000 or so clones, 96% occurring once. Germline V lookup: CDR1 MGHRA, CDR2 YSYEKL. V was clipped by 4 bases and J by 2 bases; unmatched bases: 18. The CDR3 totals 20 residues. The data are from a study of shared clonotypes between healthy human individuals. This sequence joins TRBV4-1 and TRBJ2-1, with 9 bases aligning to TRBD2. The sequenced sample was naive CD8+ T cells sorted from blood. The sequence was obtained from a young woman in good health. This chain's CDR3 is CASSPSGNSGRGSTYNEQFF. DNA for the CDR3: TGCGCCAGCAGCCCCTCGGGAAATAGCGGGAGAGGTAGCACCTACAATGAGCAGTTCTTC.